This T cell receptor (beta chain) originates from a study of T cells after yellow fever vaccination. Overall study context: For low cell numbers, libraries were made with SMART-Seq v4 Ultra Low Input. Study results and limitations: After the booster, roughly 96% of CD4 and around nine tenths of CD8 primary-response clones were re-detected. The CD4 compartment and the CD8 compartment contained a small share of clonotypes in common.

In regard to this clonotype: Its antigen is undetermined.

CDR1 is SGDLS and CDR2 is YYNGEE in the germline V gene. Germline trimming cut 4 bases from V and 5 bases from J; bases unmatched to any gene: 11. The CDR3 sequence is 15 residues long. TCR cDNA was made by 5'RACE template switching, adding a universal primer site and UMIs. From the 5' RACE reads, TCRdb called clonotypes with MiXCR, one entry per CDR3 protein. The sample shows 150,000 to 200,000 distinct CDR3 sequences, about a tenth of them seen only once. The sequenced sample was CD8+ T cells sorted from PBMCs, obtained 45 days after the yellow fever booster vaccination. This receptor was identified in a young man who received the YFV17D yellow fever vaccine. The chain is built from TRBV9 and TRBJ2-7; 8 bases line up with TRBD1. CDR3 bases: TGTGCCAGCAGCCCCGGCCGAGGACAGGGAAACGAGCAGTACTTC. Its translation: CASSPGRGQGNEQYF.